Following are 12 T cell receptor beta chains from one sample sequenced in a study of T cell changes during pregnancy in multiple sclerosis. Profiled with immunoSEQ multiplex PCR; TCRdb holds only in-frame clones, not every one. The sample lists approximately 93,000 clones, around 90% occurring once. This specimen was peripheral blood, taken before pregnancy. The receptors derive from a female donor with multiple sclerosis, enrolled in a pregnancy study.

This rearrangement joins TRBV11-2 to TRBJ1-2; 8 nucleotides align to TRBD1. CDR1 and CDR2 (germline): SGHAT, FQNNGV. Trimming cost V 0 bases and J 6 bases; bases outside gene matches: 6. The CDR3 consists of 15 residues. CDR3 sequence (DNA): TGTGCCAGCAGCTTAGATCAGAACAGGGGGGATGGCTACACCTTC. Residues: CASSLDQNRGDGYTF. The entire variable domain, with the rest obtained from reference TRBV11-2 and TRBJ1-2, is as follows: EAGVAQSPRYKIIEKRQSVAFWCNPISGHATLYWYQQILGQGPKLLIQFQNNGVVDDSQLPKDRFSAERLKGVDSTLKIQPAKLEDSAVYLCASSLDQNRGDGYTFGSGTRLTVV.

CDR3 sequence reads: CASSVLAGLEVNEQFF. The CDR3 DNA is TGTGCCAGCAGCGTCCTAGCGGGACTTGAGGTCAATGAGCAGTTCTTC. V and J are TRBV11-1 and TRBJ2-1, with 9 nucleotides matching TRBD2. Germline trimming cut 5 bases from V and 6 bases from J; bases unmatched to any gene: 11. The CDR3 extends over 16 amino acids. The germline V gene encodes CDR1 SGHAT and CDR2 FQDESV (reference sequence).

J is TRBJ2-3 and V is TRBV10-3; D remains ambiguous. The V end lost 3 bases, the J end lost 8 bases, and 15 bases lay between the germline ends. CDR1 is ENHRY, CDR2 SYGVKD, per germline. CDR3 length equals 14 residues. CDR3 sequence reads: CAISDENSPSTQYF. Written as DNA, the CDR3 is TGTGCCATCAGTGACGAAAATTCTCCGAGTACGCAGTATTTT.

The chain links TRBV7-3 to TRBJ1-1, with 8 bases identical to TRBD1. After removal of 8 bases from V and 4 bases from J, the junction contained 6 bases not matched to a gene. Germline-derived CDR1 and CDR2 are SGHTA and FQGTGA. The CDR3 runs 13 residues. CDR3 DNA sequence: TGTGCCAGCCGCCAGGACAGGGCCACTGAAGCTTTCTTT. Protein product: CASRQDRATEAFF.

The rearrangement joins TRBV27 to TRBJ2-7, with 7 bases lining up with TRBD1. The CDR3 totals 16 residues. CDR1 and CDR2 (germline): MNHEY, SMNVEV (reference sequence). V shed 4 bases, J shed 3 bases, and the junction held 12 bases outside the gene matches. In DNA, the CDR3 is TGTGCCAGCAGTTCCCGGTCCCCGGGACAGCGCTACGAGCAGTACTTC. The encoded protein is CASSSRSPGQRYEQYF.

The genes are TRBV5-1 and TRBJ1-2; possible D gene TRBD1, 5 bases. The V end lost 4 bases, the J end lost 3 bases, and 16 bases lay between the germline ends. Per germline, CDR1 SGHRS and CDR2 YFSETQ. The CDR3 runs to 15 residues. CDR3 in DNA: TGCGCCAGCAGCCTGGGGGGGGAGGGCTACTATGGCTACACCTTC. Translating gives CASSLGGEGYYGYTF.

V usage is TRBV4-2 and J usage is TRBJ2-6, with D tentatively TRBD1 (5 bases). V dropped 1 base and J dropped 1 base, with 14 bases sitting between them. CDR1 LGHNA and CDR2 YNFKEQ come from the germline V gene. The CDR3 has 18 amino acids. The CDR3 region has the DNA TGTGCCAGCAGCCAAGTAGGCAGGGCTGCGTCTGGGGCCAACGTCCTGACTTTC. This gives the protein CASSQVGRAASGANVLTF.

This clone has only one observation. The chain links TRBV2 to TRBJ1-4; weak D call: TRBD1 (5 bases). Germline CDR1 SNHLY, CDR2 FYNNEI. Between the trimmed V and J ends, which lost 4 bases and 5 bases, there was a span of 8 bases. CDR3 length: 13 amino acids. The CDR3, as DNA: TGTGCCAGCAGTGGACAGATAAATGAAAAACTGTTTTTT. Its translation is CASSGQINEKLFF.

CDR3 in amino acids: CASRRTGDYGYTF. The CDR3 DNA follows: TGTGCCAGTAGGAGGACAGGGGACTATGGCTACACCTTC. The rearrangement uses TRBV19 and TRBJ1-2; 9 nucleotides match TRBD1. In germline, CDR1 is LNHDA, CDR2 SQIVND (reference sequence). The V and J ends lost 6 bases and 3 bases, in that order; junction bases with no gene match: 2. CDR3 length equals 13 residues.

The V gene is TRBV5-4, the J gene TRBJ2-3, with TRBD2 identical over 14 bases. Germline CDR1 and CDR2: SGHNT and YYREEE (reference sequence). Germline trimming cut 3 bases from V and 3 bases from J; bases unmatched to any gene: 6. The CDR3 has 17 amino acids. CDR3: CASSWGLAGEGTDTQYF. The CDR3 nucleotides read TGTGCCAGCAGCTGGGGACTAGCGGGAGAGGGGACAGATACGCAGTATTTT.

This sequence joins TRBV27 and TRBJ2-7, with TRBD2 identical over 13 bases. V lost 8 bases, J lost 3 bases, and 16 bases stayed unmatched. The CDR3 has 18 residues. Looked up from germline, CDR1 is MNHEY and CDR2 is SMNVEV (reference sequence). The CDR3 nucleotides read TGTGCCAGCGCGAAACCGGGACTAGCGGGACCAACGCGCTACGAGCAGTACTTC. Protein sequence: CASAKPGLAGPTRYEQYF.

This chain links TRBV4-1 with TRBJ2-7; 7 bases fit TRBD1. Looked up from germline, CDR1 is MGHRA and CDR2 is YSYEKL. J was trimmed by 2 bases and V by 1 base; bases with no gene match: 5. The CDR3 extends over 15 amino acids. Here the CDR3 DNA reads TGCGCCAGCAGCCAAGGGACAGGTGCAACCTACGAGCAGTACTTC. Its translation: CASSQGTGATYEQYF.